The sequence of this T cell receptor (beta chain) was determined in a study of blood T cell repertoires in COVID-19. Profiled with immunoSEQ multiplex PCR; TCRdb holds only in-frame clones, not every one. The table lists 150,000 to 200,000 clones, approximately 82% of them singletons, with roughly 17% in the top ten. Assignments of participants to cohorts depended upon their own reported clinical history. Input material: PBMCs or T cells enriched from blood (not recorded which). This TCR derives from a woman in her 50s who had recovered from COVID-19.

Here the CDR3 reads CASSYGTRDTQYF. The CDR3 nucleotides are TGTGCCAGCAGCTACGGGACTAGAGATACGCAGTATTTT. The chain combines TRBV5-6 with TRBJ2-3; TRBD2 matches 8 bases. This CDR3 has 13 residues. With 3 bases clipped from V and 5 bases from J, the junction kept 2 bases outside the gene matches. CDR1 and CDR2 (germline): SGHDT, YYEEEE.